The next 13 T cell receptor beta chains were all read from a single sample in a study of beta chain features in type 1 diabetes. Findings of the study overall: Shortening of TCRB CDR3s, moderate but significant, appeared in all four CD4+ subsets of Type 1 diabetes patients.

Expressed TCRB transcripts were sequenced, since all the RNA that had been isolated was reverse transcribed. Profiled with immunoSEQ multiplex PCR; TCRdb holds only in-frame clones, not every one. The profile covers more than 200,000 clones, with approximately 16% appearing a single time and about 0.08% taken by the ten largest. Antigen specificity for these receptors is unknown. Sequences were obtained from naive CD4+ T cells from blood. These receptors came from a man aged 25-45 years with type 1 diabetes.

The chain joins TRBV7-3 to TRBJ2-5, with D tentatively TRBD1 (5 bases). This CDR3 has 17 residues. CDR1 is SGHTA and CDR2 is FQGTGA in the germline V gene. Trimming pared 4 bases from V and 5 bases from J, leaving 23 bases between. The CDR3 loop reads CASSYLVWQGRSETQYF. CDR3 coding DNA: TGTGCCAGCAGCTATCTTGTCTGGCAGGGTAGGTCGGAGACCCAGTACTTC. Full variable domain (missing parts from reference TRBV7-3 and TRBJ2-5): GAGVSQTPSNKVTEKGKYVELRCDPISGHTALYWYRQSLGQGPEFLIYFQGTGAADDSGLPNDRFFAVRPEGSVSTLKIQRTERGDSAVYLCASSYLVWQGRSETQYFGPGTRLLVL.

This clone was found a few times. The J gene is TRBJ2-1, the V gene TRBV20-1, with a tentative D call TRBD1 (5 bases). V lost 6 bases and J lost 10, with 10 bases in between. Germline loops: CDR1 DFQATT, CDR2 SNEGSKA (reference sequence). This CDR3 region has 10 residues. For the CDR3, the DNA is TGCAGTGCCCAGGGATGGGAGCAGTTCTTC. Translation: CSAQGWEQFF.

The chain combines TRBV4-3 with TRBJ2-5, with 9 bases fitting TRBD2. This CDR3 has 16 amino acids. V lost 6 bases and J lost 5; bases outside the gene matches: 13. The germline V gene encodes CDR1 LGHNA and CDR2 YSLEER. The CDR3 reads CASSPWGASGIETQYF. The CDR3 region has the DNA TGCGCCAGCAGTCCTTGGGGGGCTAGCGGGATTGAGACCCAGTACTTC.

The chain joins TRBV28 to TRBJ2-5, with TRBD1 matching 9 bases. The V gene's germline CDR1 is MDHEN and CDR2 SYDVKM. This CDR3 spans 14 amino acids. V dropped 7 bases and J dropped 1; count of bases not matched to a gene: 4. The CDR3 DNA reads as TGTGCCAGCATCCCGGGACAGGGCCAAGAGACCCAGTACTTC. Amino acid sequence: CASIPGQGQETQYF.

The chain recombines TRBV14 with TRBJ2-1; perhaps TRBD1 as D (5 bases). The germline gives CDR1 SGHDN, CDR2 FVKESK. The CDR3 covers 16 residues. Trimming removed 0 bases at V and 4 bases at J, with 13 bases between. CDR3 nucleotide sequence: TGTGCCAGCAGCCAAGAAGTCTGGCAGGGATACAATGAGCAGTTCTTC. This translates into CASSQEVWQGYNEQFF.

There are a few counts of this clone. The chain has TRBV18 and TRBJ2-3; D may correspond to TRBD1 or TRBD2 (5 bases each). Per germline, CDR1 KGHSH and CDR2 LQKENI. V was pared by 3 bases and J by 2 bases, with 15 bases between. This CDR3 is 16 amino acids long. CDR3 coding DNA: TGTGCCAGCTCACCTAACTCCCCCGGGGCCACAGATACGCAGTATTTT. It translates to CASSPNSPGATDTQYF.

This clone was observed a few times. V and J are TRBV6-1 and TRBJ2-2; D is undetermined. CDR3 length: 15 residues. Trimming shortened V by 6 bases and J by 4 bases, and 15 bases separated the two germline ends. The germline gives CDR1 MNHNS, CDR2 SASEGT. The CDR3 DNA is TGTGCCAGCAGCCCTGACACTTTACTCACCGGGGAGCTGTTTTTT. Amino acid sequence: CASSPDTLLTGELFF.

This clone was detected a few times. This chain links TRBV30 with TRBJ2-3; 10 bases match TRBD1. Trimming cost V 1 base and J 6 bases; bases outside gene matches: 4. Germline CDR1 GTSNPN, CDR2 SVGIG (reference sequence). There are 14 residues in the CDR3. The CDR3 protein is CAWSALDRGDTQYF. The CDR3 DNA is TGTGCCTGGAGTGCTTTGGACAGGGGGGATACGCAGTATTTT.

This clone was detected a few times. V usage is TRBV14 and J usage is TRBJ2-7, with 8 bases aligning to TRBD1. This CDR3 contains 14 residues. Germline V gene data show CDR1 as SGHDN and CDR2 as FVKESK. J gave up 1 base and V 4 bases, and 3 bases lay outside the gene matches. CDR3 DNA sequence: TGTGCCAGCAGCCCATGGACAGGGTCCTACGAGCAGTACTTC. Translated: CASSPWTGSYEQYF.

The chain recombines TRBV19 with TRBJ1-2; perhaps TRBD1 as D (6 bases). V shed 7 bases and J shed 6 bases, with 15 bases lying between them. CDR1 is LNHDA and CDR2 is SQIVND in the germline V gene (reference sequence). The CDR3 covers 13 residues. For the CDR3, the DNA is TGTGCCAGTAACCTACAGGGTCCCCATGGCTACACCTTC. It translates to CASNLQGPHGYTF.

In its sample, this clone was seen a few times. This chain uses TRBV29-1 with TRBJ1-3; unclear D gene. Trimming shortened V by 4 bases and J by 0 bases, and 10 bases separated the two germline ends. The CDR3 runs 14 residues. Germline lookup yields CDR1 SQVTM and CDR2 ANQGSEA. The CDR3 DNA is TGCAGCGTTGTAGCAGCTCACTCTGGAAACACCATATATTTT. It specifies CSVVAAHSGNTIYF.

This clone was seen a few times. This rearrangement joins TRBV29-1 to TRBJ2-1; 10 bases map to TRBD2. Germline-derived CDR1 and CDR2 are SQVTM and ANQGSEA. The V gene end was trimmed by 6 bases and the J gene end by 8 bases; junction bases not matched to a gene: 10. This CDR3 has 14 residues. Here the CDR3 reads CSVKKLAGPDEQFF. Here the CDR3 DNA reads TGCAGCGTAAAGAAACTAGCGGGACCAGATGAGCAGTTCTTC.

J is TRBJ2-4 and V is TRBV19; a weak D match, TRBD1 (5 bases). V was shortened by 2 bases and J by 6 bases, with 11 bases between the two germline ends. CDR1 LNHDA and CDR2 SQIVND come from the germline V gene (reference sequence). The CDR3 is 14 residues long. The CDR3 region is CASSIQGTGNIQYF. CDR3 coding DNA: TGTGCCAGTAGTATACAGGGTACGGGAAACATTCAGTACTTC.